This T cell receptor beta chain is drawn from a study of cytomegalovirus exposure and HLA in healthy donors. Study-level findings and limits: Available immune exposure information covered CMV serostatus only. Reportedly, TCR beta sequences accurately predicted HLA-A and HLA-B alleles in most subjects.

In the PCR, 60 Vbeta and 13 Jbeta primers were used. Authors' analysis steps: Later analysis identified 80 million to 85 million unique TCR beta chains, about 12 million shared. Measured with immunoSEQ multiplex PCR; TCRdb has only the in-frame clones, and not every one. V and J calls and clone size are given by that table; D and trimming were obtained from the DNA. The sample consists of around 100,000 clones, around 80% of them appearing once. In the case of this clone: Its antigen is currently unknown.

V was trimmed by 5 bases and J by 6 bases, leaving 17 bases between them. The CDR3 is made up of 15 amino acids. Germline V gives CDR1 MDHEN, CDR2 SYDVKM. This clonotype originated in a woman in her 40s in good health and CMV-seronegative. The sequenced material came from PBMCs. The chain employs TRBV28 and TRBJ2-1; tentatively, D is TRBD2 (5 bases). The CDR3 region is CASSELIWESNEQFF. CDR3 nucleotides: TGTGCCAGCAGTGAACTCATCTGGGAGTCCAATGAGCAGTTCTTC.